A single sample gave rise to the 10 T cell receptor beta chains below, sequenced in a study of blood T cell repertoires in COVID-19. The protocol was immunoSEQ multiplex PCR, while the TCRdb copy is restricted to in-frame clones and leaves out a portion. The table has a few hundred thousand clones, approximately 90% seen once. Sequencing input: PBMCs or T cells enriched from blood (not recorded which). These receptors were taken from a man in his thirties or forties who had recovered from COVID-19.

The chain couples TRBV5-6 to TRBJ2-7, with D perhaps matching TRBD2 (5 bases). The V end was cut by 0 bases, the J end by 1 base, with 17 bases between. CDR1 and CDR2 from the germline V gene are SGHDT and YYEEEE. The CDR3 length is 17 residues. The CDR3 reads CASSLAGGRLSSYEQYF. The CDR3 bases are TGTGCCAGCAGCTTGGCAGGAGGCAGGCTGAGTTCCTACGAGCAGTACTTC.

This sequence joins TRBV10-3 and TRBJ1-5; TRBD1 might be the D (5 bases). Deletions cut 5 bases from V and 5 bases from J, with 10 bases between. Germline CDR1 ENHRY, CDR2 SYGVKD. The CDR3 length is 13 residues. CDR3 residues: CAISNQGDQPQHF. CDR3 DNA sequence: TGTGCCATCAGTAATCAGGGTGATCAGCCCCAGCATTTT.

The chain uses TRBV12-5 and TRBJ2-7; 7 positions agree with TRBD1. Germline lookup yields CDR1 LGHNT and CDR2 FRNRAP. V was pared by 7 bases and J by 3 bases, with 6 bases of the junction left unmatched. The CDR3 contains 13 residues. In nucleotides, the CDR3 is TGTGCTAGTGCCCTGGGACAGAACTACGAGCAGTACTTC. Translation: CASALGQNYEQYF. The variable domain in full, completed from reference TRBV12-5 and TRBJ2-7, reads DARVTQTPRHKVTEMGQEVTMRCQPILGHNTVFWYRQTMMQGLELLAYFRNRAPLDDSGMPKDRFSAEMPDATLATLKIQPSEPRDSAVYFCASALGQNYEQYFGPGTRLTVT.

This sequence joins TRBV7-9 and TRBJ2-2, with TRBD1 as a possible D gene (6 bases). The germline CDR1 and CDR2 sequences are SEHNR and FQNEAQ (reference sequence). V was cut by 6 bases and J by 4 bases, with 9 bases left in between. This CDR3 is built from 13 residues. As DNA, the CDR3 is TGTGCCAGCAGAAGGACAGCCACCGGGGAGCTGTTTTTT. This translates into CASRRTATGELFF.

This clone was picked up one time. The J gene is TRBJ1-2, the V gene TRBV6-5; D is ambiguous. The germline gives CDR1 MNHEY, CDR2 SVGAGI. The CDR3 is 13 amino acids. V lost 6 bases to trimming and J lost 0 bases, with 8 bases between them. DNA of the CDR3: TGTGCCAGCAGCCCAAATGCTAACTATGGCTACACCTTC. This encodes CASSPNANYGYTF.

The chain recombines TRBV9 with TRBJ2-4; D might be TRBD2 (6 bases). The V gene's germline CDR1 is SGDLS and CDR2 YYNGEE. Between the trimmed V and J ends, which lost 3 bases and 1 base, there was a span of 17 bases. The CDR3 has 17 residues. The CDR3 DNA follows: TGTGCCAGCAGCGCGAGGACGGGAGAAATTGCCAAAAACATTCAGTACTTC. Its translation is CASSARTGEIAKNIQYF.

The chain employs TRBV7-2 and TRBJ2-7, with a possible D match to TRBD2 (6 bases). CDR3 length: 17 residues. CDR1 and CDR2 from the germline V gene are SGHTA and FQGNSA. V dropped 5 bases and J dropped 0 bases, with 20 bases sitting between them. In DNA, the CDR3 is TGTGCCAGCAGCCCGCAGGCGGGCGGGGCCCTCTCCTACGAGCAGTACTTC. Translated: CASSPQAGGALSYEQYF.

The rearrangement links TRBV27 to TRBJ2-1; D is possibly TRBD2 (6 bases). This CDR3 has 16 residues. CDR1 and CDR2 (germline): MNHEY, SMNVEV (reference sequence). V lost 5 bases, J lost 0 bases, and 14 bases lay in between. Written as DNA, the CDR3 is TGTGCCAGCAGTACATCTAGCGCCAGCTCCTACAATGAGCAGTTCTTC. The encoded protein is CASSTSSASSYNEQFF.

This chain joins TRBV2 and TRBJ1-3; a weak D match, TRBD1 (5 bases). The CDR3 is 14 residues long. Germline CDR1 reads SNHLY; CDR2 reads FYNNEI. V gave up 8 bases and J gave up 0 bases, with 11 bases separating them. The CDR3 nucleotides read TGTGCCAGCTCATCTAGGGGCTCTGGAAACACCATATATTTT. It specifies CASSSRGSGNTIYF.

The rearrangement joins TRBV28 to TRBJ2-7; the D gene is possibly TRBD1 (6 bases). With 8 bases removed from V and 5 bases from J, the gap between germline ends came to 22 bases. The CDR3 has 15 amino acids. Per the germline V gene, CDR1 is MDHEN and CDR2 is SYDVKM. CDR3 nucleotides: TGTGCCAGCCTCCCGGGGAATCAGGGGATTGACGAGCAGTACTTC. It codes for CASLPGNQGIDEQYF. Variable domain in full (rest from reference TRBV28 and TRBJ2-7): DVKVTQSSRYLVKRTGEKVFLECVQDMDHENMFWYRQDPGLGLRLIYFSYDVKMKEKGDIPEGYSVSREKKERFSLILESASTNQTSMYLCASLPGNQGIDEQYFGPGTRLTVT.